This T cell receptor (beta chain) was recovered during a study of cytomegalovirus exposure and HLA in healthy donors. It was with 60 Vbeta and 13 Jbeta primers that the PCR ran. Profiled with immunoSEQ multiplex PCR; TCRdb holds only in-frame clones, not every one. The data contain roughly 150,000 clones, around 78% of them singletons. The germline gives CDR1 MNHEY, CDR2 SVGAGI. This CDR3 spans 15 amino acids. V gave up 1 base and J gave up 7 bases; unmatched junction bases: 4. This TCR was sampled from a man in his forties in good health and CMV-seronegative. This chain uses TRBV6-5 with TRBJ1-4; 9 nucleotides agree with TRBD1. Source material: PBMCs. Here the CDR3 DNA reads TGTGCCAGCAGTTACTTCGTGGGACAGGGTGAAAAACTGTTTTTT. Translating gives CASSYFVGQGEKLFF.